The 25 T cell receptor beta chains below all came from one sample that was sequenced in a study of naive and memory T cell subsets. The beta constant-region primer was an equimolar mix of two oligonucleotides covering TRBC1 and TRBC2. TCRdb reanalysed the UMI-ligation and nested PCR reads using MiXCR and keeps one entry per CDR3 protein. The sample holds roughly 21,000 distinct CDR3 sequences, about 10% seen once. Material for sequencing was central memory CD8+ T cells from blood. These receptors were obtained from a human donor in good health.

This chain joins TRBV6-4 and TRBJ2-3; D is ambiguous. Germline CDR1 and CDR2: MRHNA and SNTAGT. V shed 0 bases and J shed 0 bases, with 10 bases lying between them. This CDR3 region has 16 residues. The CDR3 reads CASSDSPRISTDTQYF. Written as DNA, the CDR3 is TGTGCCAGCAGTGACTCCCCCCGGATTAGCACAGATACGCAGTATTTT.

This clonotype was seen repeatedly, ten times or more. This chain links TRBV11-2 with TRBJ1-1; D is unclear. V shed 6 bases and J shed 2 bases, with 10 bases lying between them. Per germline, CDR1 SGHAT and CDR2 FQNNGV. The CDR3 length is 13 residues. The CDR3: CASSYTANTEAFF. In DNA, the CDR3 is TGTGCCAGCAGTTACACAGCTAACACTGAAGCTTTCTTT.

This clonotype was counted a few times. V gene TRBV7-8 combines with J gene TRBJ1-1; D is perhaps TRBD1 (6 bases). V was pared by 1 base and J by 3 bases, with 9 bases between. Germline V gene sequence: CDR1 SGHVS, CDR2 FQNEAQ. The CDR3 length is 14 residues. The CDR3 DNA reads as TGTGCCAGCAGCTTAGACAGGGTTGACACTGAAGCTTTCTTT. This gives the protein CASSLDRVDTEAFF.

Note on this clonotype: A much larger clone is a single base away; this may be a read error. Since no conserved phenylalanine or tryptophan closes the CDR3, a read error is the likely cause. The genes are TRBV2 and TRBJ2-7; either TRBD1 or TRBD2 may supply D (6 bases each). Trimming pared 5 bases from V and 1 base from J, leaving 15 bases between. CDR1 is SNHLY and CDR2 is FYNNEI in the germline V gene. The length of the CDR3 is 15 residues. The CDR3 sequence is CASSPTGGGSYEQYL. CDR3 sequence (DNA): TGTGCCAGCAGTCCTACAGGAGGGGGGTCCTACGAGCAGTACCTC.

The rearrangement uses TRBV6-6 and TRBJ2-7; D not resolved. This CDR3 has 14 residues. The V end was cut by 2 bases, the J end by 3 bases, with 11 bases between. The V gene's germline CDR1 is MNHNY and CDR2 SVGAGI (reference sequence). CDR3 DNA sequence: TGTGCCAGCAGTTACCACGAAAACCACTACGAGCAGTACTTC. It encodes CASSYHENHYEQYF.

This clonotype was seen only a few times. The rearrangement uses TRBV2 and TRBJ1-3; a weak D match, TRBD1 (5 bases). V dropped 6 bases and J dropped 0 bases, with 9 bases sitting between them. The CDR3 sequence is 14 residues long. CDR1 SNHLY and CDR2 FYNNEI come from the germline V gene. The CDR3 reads CASRPDNSGNTIYF. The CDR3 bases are TGTGCCAGCAGGCCGGACAACTCTGGAAACACCATATATTTT.

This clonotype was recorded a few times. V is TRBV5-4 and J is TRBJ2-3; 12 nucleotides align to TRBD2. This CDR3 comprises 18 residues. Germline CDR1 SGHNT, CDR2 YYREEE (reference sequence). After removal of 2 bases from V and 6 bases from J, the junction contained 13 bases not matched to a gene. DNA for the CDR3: TGTGCCAGCAGCTTACCGGGACTAGCGGGCCCACATAGGGATACGCAGTATTTT. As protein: CASSLPGLAGPHRDTQYF.

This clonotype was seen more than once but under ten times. The CDR3: CAISESLTGANYGYTF. Written as DNA, the CDR3 is TGTGCCATCAGTGAGTCTCTCACAGGCGCTAACTATGGCTACACCTTC. This sequence joins TRBV10-3 and TRBJ1-2; possible D gene TRBD1, 5 bases. V lost 0 bases to trimming and J lost 0 bases, with 11 bases between them. The germline V gene has CDR1 ENHRY and CDR2 SYGVKD. The CDR3 runs 16 residues.

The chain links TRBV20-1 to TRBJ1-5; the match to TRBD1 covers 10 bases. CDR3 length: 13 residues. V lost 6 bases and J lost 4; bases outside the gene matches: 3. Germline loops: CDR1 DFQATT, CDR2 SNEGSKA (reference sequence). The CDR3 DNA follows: TGCAGTGCGACGGGACAGGGGAATCAGCCCCAGCATTTT. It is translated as CSATGQGNQPQHF.

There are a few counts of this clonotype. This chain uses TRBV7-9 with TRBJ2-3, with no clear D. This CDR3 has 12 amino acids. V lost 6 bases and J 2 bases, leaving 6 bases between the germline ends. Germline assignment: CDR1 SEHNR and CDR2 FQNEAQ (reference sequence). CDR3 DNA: TGTGCCAGCAGGGGGTCCACAGATACGCAGTATTTT. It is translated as CASRGSTDTQYF.

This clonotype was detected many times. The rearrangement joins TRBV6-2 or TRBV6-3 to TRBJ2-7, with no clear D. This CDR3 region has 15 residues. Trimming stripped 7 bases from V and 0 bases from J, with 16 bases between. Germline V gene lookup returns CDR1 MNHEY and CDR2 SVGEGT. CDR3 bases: TGTGCCAGCACCTTGGAGTCGGCTAGCTCCTACGAGCAGTACTTC. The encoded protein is CASTLESASSYEQYF.

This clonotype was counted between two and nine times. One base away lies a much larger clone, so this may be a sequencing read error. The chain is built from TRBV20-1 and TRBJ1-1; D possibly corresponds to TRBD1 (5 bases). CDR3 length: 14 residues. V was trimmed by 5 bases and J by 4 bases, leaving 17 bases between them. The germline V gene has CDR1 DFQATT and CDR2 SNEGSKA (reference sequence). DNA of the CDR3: TGCAGTGCTGGGACTCGTGTTGGTCCCACTGAAGCTTTCTTT. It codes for CSAGTRVGPTEAFF.

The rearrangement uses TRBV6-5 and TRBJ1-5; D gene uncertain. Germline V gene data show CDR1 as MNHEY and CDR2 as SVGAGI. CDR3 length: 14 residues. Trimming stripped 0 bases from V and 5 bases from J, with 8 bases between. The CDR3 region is CASSYSRNDQPQHF. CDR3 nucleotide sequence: TGTGCCAGCAGTTACTCGCGGAATGATCAGCCCCAGCATTTT.

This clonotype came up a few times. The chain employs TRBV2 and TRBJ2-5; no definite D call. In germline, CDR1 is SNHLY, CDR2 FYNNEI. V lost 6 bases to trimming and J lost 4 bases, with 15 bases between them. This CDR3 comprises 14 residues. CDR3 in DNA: TGTGCCAGCAGCGGAAGTACCCGCTTAGAGACCCAGTACTTC. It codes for CASSGSTRLETQYF.

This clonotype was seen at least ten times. The CDR3 nucleotides read TGCAGTGCTAGAGATGACAGGGTCTCCTACAATGAGCAGTTCTTC. Translation gives CSARDDRVSYNEQFF. The chain combines TRBV20-1 with TRBJ2-1; 7 nucleotides agree with TRBD1. Trimming removed 0 bases from V and 0 bases from J; junction bases left unmatched: 2. Germline V CDR1 and CDR2: DFQATT, SNEGSKA (reference sequence). The CDR3 spans 15 residues.

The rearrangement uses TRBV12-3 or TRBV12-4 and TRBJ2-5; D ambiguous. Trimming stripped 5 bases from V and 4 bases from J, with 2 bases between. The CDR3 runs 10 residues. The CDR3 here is CASSGETQYF. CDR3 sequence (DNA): TGTGCCAGCAGTGGAGAGACCCAGTACTTC.

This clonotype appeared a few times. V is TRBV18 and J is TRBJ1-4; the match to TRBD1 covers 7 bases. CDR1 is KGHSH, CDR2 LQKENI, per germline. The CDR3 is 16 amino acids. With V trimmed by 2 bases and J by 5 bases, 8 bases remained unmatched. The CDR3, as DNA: TGTGCCAGCTCACCATATCGGACAGGTGTCAATGAAAAACTGTTTTTT. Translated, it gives CASSPYRTGVNEKLFF.

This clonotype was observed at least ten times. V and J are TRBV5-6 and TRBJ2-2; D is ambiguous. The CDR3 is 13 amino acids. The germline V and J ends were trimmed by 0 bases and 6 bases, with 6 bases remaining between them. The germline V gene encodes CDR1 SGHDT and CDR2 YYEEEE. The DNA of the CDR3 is TGTGCCAGCAGCTTGGCCCTGGCCGGGGAGCTGTTTTTT. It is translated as CASSLALAGELFF. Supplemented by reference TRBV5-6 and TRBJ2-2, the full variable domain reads DAGVTQSPTHLIKTRGQQVTLRCSPKSGHDTVSWYQQALGQGPQFIFQYYEEEERQRGNFPDRFSGHQFPNYSSELNVNALLLGDSALYLCASSLALAGELFFGEGSRLTVL.

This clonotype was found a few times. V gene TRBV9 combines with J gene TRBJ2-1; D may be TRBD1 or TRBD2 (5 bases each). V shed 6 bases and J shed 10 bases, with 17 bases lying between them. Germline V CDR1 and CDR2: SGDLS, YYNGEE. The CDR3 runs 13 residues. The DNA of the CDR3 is TGTGCCAGCACTCGGGACGCCCTCGGGGAGCAGTTCTTC. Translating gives CASTRDALGEQFF. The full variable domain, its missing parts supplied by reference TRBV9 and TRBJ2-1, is DSGVTQTPKHLITATGQRVTLRCSPRSGDLSVYWYQQSLDQGLQFLIQYYNGEERAKGNILERFSAQQFPDLHSELNLSSLELGDSALYFCASTRDALGEQFFGPGTRLTVL.

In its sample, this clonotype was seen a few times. CDR3 sequence (DNA): TGCAGTGCTAGAAAATACGAGCAGTACTTC. Protein: CSARKYEQYF. V gene TRBV20-1 combines with J gene TRBJ2-7; D unresolved. This CDR3 contains 10 residues. Germline values: CDR1 DFQATT, CDR2 SNEGSKA (reference sequence). V gave up 2 bases and J gave up 4 bases, with 3 bases separating them.

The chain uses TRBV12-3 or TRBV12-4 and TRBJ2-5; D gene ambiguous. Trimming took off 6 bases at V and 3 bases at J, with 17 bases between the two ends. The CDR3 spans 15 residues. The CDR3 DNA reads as TGTGCCAGCAGCTTCTTGGGCCCCCTCGAAGAGACCCAGTACTTC. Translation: CASSFLGPLEETQYF.

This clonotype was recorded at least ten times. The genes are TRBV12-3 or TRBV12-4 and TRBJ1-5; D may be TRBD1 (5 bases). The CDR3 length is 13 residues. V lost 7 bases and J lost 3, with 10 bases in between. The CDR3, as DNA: TGTGCCAGCACCCAGGGAGTCAATCAGCCCCAGCATTTT. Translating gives CASTQGVNQPQHF.

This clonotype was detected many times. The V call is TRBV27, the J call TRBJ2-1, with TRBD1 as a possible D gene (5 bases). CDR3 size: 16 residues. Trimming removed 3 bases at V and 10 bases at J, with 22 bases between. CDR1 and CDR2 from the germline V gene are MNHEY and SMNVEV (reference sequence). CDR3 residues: CASSFDSGPPLGEQFF. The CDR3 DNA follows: TGTGCCAGCAGTTTTGATTCAGGGCCTCCCTTAGGGGAGCAGTTCTTC.

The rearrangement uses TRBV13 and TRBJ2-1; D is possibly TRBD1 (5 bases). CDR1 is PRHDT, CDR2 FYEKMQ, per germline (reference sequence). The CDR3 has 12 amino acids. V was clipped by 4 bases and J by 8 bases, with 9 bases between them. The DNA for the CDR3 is TGTGCCAGCAGCTACCAGGGTGATGAGCAGTTCTTC. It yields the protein CASSYQGDEQFF.

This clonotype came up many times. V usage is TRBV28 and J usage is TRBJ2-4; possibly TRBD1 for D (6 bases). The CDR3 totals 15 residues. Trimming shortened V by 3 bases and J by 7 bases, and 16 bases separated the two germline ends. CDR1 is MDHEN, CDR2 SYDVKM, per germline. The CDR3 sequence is CASSLGKTGLNIQYF. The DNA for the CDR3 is TGTGCCAGCAGTTTGGGAAAAACAGGGTTGAACATTCAGTACTTC.